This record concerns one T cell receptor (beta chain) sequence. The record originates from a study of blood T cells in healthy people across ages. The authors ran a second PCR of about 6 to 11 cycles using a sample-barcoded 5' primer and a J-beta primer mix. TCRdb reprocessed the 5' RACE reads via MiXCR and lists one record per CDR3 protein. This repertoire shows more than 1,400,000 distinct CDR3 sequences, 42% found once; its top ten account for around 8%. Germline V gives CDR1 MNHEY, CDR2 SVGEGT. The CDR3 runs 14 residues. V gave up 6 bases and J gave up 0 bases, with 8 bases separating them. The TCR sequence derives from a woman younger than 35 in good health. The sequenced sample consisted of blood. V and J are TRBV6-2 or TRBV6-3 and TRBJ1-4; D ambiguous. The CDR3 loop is CASRPPATNEKLFF. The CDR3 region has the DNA TGTGCCAGCAGACCGCCAGCAACTAATGAAAAACTGTTTTTT.